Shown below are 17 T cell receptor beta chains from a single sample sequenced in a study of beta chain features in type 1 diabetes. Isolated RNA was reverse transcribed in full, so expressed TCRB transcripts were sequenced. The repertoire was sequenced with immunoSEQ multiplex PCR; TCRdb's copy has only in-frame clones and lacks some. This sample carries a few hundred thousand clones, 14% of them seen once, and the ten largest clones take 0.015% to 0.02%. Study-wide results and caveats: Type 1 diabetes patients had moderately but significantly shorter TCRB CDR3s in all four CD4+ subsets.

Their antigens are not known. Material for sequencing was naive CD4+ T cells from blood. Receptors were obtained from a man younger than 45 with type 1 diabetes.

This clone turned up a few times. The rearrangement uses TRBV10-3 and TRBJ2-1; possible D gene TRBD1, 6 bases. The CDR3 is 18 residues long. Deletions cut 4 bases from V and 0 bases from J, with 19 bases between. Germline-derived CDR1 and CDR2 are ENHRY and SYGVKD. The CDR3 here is CAISGQVPAGSSYNEQFF. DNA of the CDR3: TGTGCCATCAGTGGACAGGTTCCGGCTGGGAGCTCCTACAATGAGCAGTTCTTC.

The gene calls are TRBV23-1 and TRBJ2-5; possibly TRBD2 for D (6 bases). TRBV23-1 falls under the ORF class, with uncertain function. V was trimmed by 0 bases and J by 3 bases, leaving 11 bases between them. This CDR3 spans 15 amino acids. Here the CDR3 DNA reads TGCGCCAGCAGTCAATCTCTTGCGGGAAAAGAGACCCAGTACTTC. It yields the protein CASSQSLAGKETQYF.

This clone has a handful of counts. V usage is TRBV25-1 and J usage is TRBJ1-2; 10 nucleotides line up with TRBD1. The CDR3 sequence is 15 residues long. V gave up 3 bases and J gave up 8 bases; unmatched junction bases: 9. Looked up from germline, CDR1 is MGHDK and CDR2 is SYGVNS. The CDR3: CASSDLGQGISGYTF. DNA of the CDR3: TGTGCCAGCAGTGATTTGGGACAGGGGATCAGCGGCTACACCTTC.

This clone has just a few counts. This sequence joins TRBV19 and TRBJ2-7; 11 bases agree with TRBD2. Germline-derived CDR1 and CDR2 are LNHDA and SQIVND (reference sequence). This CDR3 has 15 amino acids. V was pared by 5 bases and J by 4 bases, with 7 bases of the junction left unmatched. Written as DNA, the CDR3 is TGTGCCAGTAGTGACCCGGGACTAGCGGATTACGAGCAGTACTTC. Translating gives CASSDPGLADYEQYF.

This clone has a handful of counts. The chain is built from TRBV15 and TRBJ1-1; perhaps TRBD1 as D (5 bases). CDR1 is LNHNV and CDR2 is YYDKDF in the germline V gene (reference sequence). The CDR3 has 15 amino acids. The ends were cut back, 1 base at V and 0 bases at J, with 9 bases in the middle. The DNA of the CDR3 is TGTGCCACCAGCAGAGGCGGGGACTTGAACACTGAAGCTTTCTTT. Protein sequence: CATSRGGDLNTEAFF.

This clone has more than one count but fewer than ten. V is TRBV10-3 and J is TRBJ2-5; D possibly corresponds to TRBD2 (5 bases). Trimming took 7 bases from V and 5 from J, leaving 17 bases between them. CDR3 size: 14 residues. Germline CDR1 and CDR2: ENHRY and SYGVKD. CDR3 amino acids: CAINPGNGEETQYF. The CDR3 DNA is TGTGCCATCAATCCCGGTAACGGGGAGGAGACCCAGTACTTC.

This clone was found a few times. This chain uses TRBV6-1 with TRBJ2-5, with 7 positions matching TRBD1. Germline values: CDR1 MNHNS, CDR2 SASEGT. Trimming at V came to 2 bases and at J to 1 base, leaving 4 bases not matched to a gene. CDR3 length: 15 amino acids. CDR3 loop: CASSELQGTQETQYF. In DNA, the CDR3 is TGTGCCAGCAGTGAACTACAGGGGACCCAAGAGACCCAGTACTTC.

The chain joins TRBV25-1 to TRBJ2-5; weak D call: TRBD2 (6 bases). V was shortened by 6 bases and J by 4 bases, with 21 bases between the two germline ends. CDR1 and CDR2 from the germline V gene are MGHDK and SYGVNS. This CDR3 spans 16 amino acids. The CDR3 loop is CASRVSGRTRGETQYF. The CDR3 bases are TGTGCCAGCAGGGTTAGTGGGAGGACTCGCGGAGAGACCCAGTACTTC.

CDR3 bases: TGTGCCAGCAGTGAGTCTGGCGGGACAGATACGCAGTATTTT. Translation gives CASSESGGTDTQYF. The chain employs TRBV2 and TRBJ2-3; D might be TRBD2 (5 bases). This CDR3 spans 14 amino acids. From germline, CDR1 is SNHLY and CDR2 FYNNEI. V dropped 3 bases and J dropped 3 bases, with 10 bases sitting between them.

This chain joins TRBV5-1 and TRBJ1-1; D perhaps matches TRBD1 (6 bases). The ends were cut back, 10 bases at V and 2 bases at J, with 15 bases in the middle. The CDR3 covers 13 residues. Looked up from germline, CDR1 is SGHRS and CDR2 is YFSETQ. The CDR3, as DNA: TGCGCCGCCCGCGAGGGGGTAAACACTGAAGCTTTCTTT. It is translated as CAAREGVNTEAFF.

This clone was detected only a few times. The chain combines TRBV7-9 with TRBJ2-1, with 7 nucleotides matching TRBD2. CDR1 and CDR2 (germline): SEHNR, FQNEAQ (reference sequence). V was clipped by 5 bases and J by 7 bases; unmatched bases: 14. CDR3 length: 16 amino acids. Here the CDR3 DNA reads TGTGCCAGCAGCCAGGCAGTGGGTAGCGGGCAAAATGAGCAGTTCTTC. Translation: CASSQAVGSGQNEQFF.

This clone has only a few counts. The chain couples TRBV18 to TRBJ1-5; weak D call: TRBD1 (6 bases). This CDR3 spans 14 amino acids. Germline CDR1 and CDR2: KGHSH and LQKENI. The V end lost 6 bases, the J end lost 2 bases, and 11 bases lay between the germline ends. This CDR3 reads CASSHRDRNQPQHF. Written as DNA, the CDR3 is TGTGCCAGCTCTCACAGGGATCGCAATCAGCCCCAGCATTTT.

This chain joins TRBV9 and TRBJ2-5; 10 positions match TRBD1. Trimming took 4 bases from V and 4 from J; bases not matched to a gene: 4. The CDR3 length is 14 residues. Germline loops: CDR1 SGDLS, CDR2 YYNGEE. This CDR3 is CASSPDRGRETQYF. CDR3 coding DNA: TGTGCCAGCAGCCCAGACAGGGGGCGAGAGACCCAGTACTTC.

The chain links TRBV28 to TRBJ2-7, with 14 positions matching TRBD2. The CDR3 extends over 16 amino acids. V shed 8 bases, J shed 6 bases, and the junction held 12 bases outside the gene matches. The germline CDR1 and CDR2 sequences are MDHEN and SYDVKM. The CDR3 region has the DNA TGTGCCAGCGGGCTGACTAGCGGGAGGGCGGCAGGCGAGCAGTACTTC. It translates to CASGLTSGRAAGEQYF.

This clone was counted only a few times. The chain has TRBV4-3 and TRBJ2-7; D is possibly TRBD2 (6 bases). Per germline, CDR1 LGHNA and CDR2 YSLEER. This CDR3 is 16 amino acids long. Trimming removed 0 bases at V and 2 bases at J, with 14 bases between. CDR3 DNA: TGCGCCAGCAGCCAAGATACCCGGGAGTTTCCCTACGAGCAGTACTTC. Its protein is CASSQDTREFPYEQYF.

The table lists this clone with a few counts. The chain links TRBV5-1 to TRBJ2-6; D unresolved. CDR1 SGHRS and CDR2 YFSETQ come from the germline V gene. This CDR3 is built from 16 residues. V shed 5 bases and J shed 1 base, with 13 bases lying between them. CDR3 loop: CASSADFPSGANVLTF. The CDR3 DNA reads TGCGCCAGCAGTGCTGACTTCCCTTCTGGGGCCAACGTCCTGACTTTC.

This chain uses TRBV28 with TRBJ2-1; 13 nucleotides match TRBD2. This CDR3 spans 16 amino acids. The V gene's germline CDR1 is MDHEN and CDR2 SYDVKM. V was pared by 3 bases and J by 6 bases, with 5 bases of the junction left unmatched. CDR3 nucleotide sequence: TGTGCCAGCAGTTTTTTCGGGACTAGCGGGACCAATGAGCAGTTCTTC. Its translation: CASSFFGTSGTNEQFF.